Included here is one TCR beta chain sequence, with context. No cognate antigen has been identified for it. The sample holds no much larger clone one base away, and base qualities are not on file. TCRbeta CDR3 regions were amplified from genomic DNA by means of the immunoSEQ Assay, a bias-controlled multiplex PCR. For the original study's pipeline: Within the assay, amplification of reference gene primers was used to estimate how many nucleated cells each sample contained. To quantify the absolute abundance of each unique TCRbeta CDR3 rearrangement, sequence reads were collapsed and filtered. For each sample, productive Simpson clonality was calculated by taking the square root of Simpson's diversity index across productive rearrangements. TCRdb took this table from immuneACCESS and kept in-frame rearrangements with V and J called. Such tables lack part of the clones; where checked against another copy, unresolved V genes explain under half of the gap, and the rest is unexplained. V, J and clone size were drawn from that table, and D and trimming were deduced from the DNA. The sample records about 220,000 clones, approximately 80% of which are singletons. The ten biggest clones cover more than 3% of the sample.

The data were obtained in a study of blood T cell repertoires in COVID-19 (dated by TCRdb to the early 2020s). With respect to the entire study: The collaborator samples originated in the United States, Italy and Spain and spanned the acute and convalescent phases of COVID-19. The repertoires were released in a freely available public database meant as a resource for research on the immune response to SARS-CoV-2. The material from the prospective study consisted of cDNA or gDNA derived from T cells, B-cell-depleted T cells, or PBMCs. HLA class I and class II types, where available, came from metadata supplied by the sample provider rather than from assay-based typing. Samples were obtained from the ongoing ImmuneRACE study (first 160 participants) and from over a thousand subjects provided by 6 global collaborators. A de-identified subject ID, COVID-19 status, age in years and sex were almost always included in the sample metadata. Subjects who had been exposed to COVID-19, were actively infected with it, or had recovered from it provided the deeply sampled blood TCRbeta repertoires that made up the dataset. Broader findings and caveats from the paper: The quantity of clinical and demographic metadata differed by source and by participant and was supplied without curation.

There are 15 amino acids in the CDR3, from cysteine to phenylalanine inclusive. The DNA shown is the 45-base CDR3, in frame from base 1. V was cut back by 4 bases and J by 4 bases, leaving a gap of 14 bases between them. Sequences LGHNA (CDR1) and YSLEER (CDR2) are obtained from the germline V gene. In the prospective study, participants were about 18 to 100 years old, resided in about 25 geographic areas of the United States, and were enrolled through a virtual design. Cohort assignment in the prospective study relied on participant-reported clinical history from a screening survey and a study questionnaire. For ImmuneRACE Cohort 3, a participant was defined as recovered based on two consecutive negative NP/OP PCR tests, clearance by a healthcare professional, or resolution of symptoms. In the prospective study, mobile phlebotomists collected whole blood, serum and a nasopharyngeal or oropharyngeal swab from each participant. Additional blood draws and questionnaires over an approximately 2-month period could optionally be provided by prospective study participants. Before DNA extraction, prospective study blood samples were shipped either frozen or at room temperature.

This chain joins TRBV4-3 to TRBJ2-1; a tentative D call is TRBD1 (6 bases match). This TCR was recovered from a woman aged 60-75 years who had recovered from COVID-19. Sequenced input: PBMCs or T cells enriched from blood (not recorded which). Read as DNA, the sequence is TGCGCCAGCAGCCGATTGGGGGCACCTTACAATGAGCAGTTCTTC. Protein translation: CASSRLGAPYNEQFF.